This TCR beta chain was found in a study of cytomegalovirus exposure and HLA in healthy donors. Study outcomes and limitations: Among donors in an Asian-associated ancestry cluster, a later analysis reportedly found fewer N-insertions than the approximately 700-donor mean. Previous analysis showed most TCR beta V segments were productive about 87% or about 30% of the time.

Turning to this clone: The antigen remains unidentified.

Vbeta (60) and Jbeta (13) primers were used in the PCR. TCRdb keeps only in-frame clones here, not all; method: immunoSEQ multiplex PCR. This repertoire shows 150,000 to 200,000 clones, around 78% found once; its top ten account for about 1%. In germline, CDR1 is SGDLS, CDR2 YYNGEE. The CDR3 has 14 amino acids. The V end was cut by 4 bases, the J end by 0 bases, with 11 bases between. This TCR was recovered from a woman in her 40s in good health and CMV-seronegative. The material sequenced was PBMCs. The rearrangement links TRBV9 to TRBJ2-7, with D possibly TRBD2 on 6 matching bases. The CDR3, as DNA: TGTGCCAGCAGCATTTCTAGCGACTCCTACGAGCAGTACTTC. This gives the protein CASSISSDSYEQYF.